This T cell receptor (beta chain) was observed in a study of beta chain features in type 1 diabetes. Regarding the study as a whole: Equally in patients and controls, PCR might preferentially amplify shorter templates. Among all four CD4+ subsets, Type 1 diabetes patients had TCRB CDR3s that were moderately but significantly shorter.

Germline V gene sequence: CDR1 SGHTA, CDR2 FQGNSA. This CDR3 is 15 amino acids long. Trimming stripped 4 bases from V and 2 bases from J, with 14 bases between. Details on this clone: Its antigen is still unknown.

All of the isolated RNA was reverse transcribed, so expressed TCRB transcripts were sequenced. Approximately 3.6 million reads were obtained on average from naive, central memory and regulatory T cell samples. Measured with immunoSEQ multiplex PCR; TCRdb has only the in-frame clones, and not every one. The sample includes some 660,000 clones, around 15% seen only once; the top ten take approximately 0.043%. Cells sorted by CD45RO/CCR7/CD25/CD127/CD95/CD27 comprised CD4+ naive, central memory, regulatory and stem cell-like memory cells. The sequenced material came from naive CD4+ T cells from blood. The receptor was derived from a man between 18 and 35 years old with type 1 diabetes. The chain uses TRBV7-2 and TRBJ2-5; tentatively, D is TRBD2 (7 bases). CDR3 coding DNA: TGTGCCAGCAGCTGGAGCGGGACAAATCAAGAGACCCAGTACTTC. It codes for CASSWSGTNQETQYF.